This T cell receptor beta chain was recovered during a study of control samples from healthy donors and cancer patients (dated by TCRdb to 2018 to 2021). With respect to this clone: No antigen is known for it. No much larger clone exists at a distance of one base, and base qualities are not known.

The library was generated by the immunoSEQ multiplex PCR assay. TCRdb took this table from immuneACCESS and kept in-frame rearrangements with V and J called. Such tables lack part of the clones; where checked against another copy, unresolved V genes explain under half of the gap, and the rest is unexplained. This sample has about 76,000 clones in its table, and 75% to 90% of those were observed once. The top ten constitute roughly a tenth of the sample. V loses 0 bases of germline sequence and J loses 2 bases, and the interval between the two ends is 10 bases. CDR1 is given as LGHNA and CDR2 as YSLEER, both from the germline V gene. The CDR3 numbers 15 residues from cysteine through phenylalanine. Only CDR3 DNA is held: 45 bases, read in frame from base 1.

The clonotype was recovered from a woman between 45 and 65 years old with colorectal cancer. This sequence uses TRBV4-3 and TRBJ1-2, and the D gene may be TRBD1, 5 bases matching. Input material: PBMCs. CDR3 protein: CASSQDPEGNYGYTF. Read as DNA, the sequence is TGCGCCAGCAGCCAAGATCCCGAGGGGAACTATGGCTACACCTTC.